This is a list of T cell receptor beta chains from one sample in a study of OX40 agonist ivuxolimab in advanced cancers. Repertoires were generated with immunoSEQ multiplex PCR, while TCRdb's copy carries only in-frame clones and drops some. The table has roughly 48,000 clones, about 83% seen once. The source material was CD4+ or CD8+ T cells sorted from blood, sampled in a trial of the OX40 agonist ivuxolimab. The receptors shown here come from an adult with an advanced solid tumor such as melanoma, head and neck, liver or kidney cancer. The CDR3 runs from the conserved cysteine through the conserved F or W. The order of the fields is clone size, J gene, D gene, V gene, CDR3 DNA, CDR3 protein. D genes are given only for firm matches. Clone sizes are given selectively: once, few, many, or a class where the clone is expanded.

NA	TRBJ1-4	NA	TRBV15	TGTGCCACCAGCAGAGACAGGTTAAGTGAAAAACTGTTTTTT	CATSRDRLSEKLFF
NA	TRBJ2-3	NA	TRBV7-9	TGTGCCAGCAGCTGGCCGGGGAGTTCCACAGATACGCAGTATTTT	CASSWPGSSTDTQYF
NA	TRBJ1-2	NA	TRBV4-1	TGCGCCAGCAGCCAAGTATTTGGGGTTGACTATGGCTACACCTTC	CASSQVFGVDYGYTF
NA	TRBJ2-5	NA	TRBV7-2	TGTGCCAGCAGCCTACCACCGGACAGTCTACAAGAGACCCAGTACTTC	CASSLPPDSLQETQYF
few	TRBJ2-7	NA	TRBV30	TGTGCCTGGAGAACCGGGACATCCGACCAACCTTACGAGCAGTACTTC	CAWRTGTSDQPYEQYF
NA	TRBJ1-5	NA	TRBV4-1	TGCGCCAGCAGTATCGGATATAGCAATCAGCCCCAGCATTTT	CASSIGYSNQPQHF
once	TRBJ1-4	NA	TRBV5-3	TGTGCCAGAAAAAATGGAAAACTGTTTTTT	CARKNGKLFF
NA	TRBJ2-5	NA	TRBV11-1	TGTGCCAGCAGCTTAACCCCTGGGTCTAGCCCCCAAGAGACCCAGTACTTC	CASSLTPGSSPQETQYF
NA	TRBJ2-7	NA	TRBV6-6	TGTGCCAGCAGCCGGGACGGATTCTCCTACGAGCAGTACTTC	CASSRDGFSYEQYF
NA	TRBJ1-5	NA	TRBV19	TGTGCCAGTAGTATAGCTTTGAATCAGCCCCAGCATTTT	CASSIALNQPQHF
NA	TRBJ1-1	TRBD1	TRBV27	TGTGCCAGCATCACTAGCGGGACAGGGGGCACTGAAGCTTTCTTT	CASITSGTGGTEAFF
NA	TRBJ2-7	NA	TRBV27	TGTGCCAGCAGTTTATCGATGAGCACTTTCGCCTACGAGCAGTACTTC	CASSLSMSTFAYEQYF
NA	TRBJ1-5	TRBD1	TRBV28	TGTGCCAGCATAAACAGGGGGTACGATCAGCCCCAGCATTTT	CASINRGYDQPQHF
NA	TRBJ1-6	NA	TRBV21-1	TGTGCCAGCATCAGGACAGGGGGCGCTTCCTATAATTCACCCCTCCACTTT	CASIRTGGASYNSPLHF
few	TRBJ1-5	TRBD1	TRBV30	TGTGCCTGGAGTTCGGGGACAGGGGGCAATCAGCCCCAGCATTTT	CAWSSGTGGNQPQHF
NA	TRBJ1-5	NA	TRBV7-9	TGTGCCAGCAGCTTGGACAGTAGCAATCAGCCCCAGCATTTT	CASSLDSSNQPQHF
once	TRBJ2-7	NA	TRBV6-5	TGTGCCAGCAGTTACTCACTAGCAGGCTACGAGCAGTACTTC	CASSYSLAGYEQYF
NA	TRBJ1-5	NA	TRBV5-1	TGCGCCAGCAGCTTGGATCCGGGAGAGAATCAGCCCCAGCATTTT	CASSLDPGENQPQHF
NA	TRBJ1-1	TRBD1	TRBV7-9	TGTGCCATAGACAGGGTCGACGGTATTGAAGCTTTCTTT	CAIDRVDGIEAFF
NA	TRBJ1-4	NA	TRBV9	TGTGCCAGCAGCGCCCGCGGGGGCACTAATGAAAAACTGTTTTTT	CASSARGGTNEKLFF
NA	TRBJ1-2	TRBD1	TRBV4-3	TGCGCCAGCAGCCAGGGACAGGGGGCTAACTATGGCTACACCTTC	CASSQGQGANYGYTF
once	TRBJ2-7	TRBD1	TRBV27	TGTGCCAGCAGTCCGGGACAGCTTTCCTACGAGCAGTACTTC	CASSPGQLSYEQYF
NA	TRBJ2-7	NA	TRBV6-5	TGTGCCAGCAGACCTCAATTGGGCGTCGGTAAGGAGCAGTACTTC	CASRPQLGVGKEQYF
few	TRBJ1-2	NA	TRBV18	TGTGCCAGCTCACCAACCCAGGGAATAGTGGGCTACACCTTC	CASSPTQGIVGYTF
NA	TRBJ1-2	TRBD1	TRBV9	TGTGCCAGCAGCGTAGGATCCCCGACAGGGGGCATCTATGGCTACACCTTC	CASSVGSPTGGIYGYTF
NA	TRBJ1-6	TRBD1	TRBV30	TGTGCCTGGAGTATAGGACAGGGGAGATCACCCCTCCACTTT	CAWSIGQGRSPLHF
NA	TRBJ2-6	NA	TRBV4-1	TGCGCCAGCAGCCAACCTGGGGCCAACGTCCTGACTTTC	CASSQPGANVLTF
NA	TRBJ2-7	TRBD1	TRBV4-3	TGCGCCAGCAGCCAAGCCGGGACAGGTTCCTACGAGCAGTACTTC	CASSQAGTGSYEQYF
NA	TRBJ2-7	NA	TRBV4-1	TGCGCCAGCAGCCAAGTTCAAGGTGTCTACGAGCAGTACTTC	CASSQVQGVYEQYF
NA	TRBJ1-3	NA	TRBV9	TGTGCCAGCAGCGTAGCGCTATATCCCACAGGGGGAAACACCATATATTTT	CASSVALYPTGGNTIYF
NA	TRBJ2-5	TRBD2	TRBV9	TGTGCCAGCAGCGTCGGAATAGCGGGGTACCAAGAGACCCAGTACTTC	CASSVGIAGYQETQYF
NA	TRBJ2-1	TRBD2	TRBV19	TGTGCCAGTAGTATAGTTGGCGGGAGGCCTTACAATGAGCAGTTCTTC	CASSIVGGRPYNEQFF
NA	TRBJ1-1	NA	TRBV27	TGTGCCAGCAGTTCTCCTCCAGGGACACTCACTGAAGCTTTCTTT	CASSSPPGTLTEAFF
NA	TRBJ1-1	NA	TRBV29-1	TGCAGCGTTGACAGGGTAGACACTGAAGCTTTCTTT	CSVDRVDTEAFF
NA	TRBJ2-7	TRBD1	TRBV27	TGTGCCAGCAGTTTCAGGGTCGCCAGGGGGCTCCCCTACGAGCAGTACTTC	CASSFRVARGLPYEQYF
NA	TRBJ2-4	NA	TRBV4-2	TGTGCCAGCAGCCAAGGGGGGCTCGGGGGCATTCAGTACTTC	CASSQGGLGGIQYF
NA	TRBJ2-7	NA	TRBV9	TGTGCCAGCAGCTCCTCCTCCTACGAGCAGTACTTC	CASSSSSYEQYF
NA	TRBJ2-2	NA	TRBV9	TGTGCCAGCAGCGTTTGGGGGACCGGGGAGCTGTTTTTT	CASSVWGTGELFF
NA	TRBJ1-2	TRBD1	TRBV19	TGTGCCAGTAGTACGATCCAGGGGGCGGTCTATGGCTACACCTTC	CASSTIQGAVYGYTF
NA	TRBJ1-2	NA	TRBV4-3	TGCGCCAGCAGCCAAGATTATACGGGTGTCAGTCCGTATGGCTACACCTTC	CASSQDYTGVSPYGYTF
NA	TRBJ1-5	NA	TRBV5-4	TGTGCCAGCAGCTTTGGAGGCGGTCAGCCCCAGCATTTT	CASSFGGGQPQHF
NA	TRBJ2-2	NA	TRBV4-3	TGCGCCAGCAGCCAAACTGGACTTACGAACACCGGGGAGCTGTTTTTT	CASSQTGLTNTGELFF
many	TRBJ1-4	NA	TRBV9	TGTGCCAGCAGCCTCCGGGCAGCAGGAGGTGAAAAACTGTTTTTT	CASSLRAAGGEKLFF
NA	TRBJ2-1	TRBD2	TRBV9	TGTGCCAGCAGCGTAGAACCGGGACTAGCGTCGGACAATGAGCAGTTCTTC	CASSVEPGLASDNEQFF
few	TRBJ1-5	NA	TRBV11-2	TGTGCCAGCAGCTCCTGGGCCAATCAGCCCCAGCATTTT	CASSSWANQPQHF